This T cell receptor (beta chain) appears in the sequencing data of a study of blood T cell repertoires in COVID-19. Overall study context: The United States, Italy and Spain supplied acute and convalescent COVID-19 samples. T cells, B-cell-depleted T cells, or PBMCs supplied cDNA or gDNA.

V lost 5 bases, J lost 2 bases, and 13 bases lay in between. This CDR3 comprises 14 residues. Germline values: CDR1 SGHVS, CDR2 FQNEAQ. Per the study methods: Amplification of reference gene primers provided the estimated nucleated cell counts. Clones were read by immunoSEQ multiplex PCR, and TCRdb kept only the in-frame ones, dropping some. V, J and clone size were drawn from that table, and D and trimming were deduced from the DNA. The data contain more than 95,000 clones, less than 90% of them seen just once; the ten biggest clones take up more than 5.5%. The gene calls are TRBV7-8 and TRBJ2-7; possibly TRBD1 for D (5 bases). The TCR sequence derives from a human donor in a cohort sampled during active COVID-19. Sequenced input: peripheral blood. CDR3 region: CASSRADRTYEQYF. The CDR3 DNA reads TGTGCCAGCAGCCGAGCCGACAGAACCTACGAGCAGTACTTC.